What follows are 21 T cell receptor beta chains derived from one specimen sequenced in a study of T cell changes during pregnancy in multiple sclerosis. The method was immunoSEQ multiplex PCR; TCRdb's version includes in-frame clones alone and lacks a portion of them. The sample includes about 93,000 clones, roughly 92% of them seen just once. The material was peripheral blood, obtained after pregnancy. The receptor set was obtained from a female donor with multiple sclerosis, enrolled in a pregnancy study.

The V gene is TRBV12-5, the J gene TRBJ1-2; unclear D gene. This CDR3 contains 12 residues. Trimming left V 6 bases short and J 5 bases short, with 10 bases between. Germline V CDR1 and CDR2: LGHNT, FRNRAP. Here the CDR3 DNA reads TGTGCTAGTGGCCCAGGTCGATATGGCTACACCTTC. It translates to CASGPGRYGYTF.

V is TRBV7-9 and J is TRBJ1-1, with a weak D call TRBD1 (5 bases). The CDR3 has 14 residues. V was pared by 7 bases and J by 1 base, with 13 bases between. CDR1 and CDR2 from the germline V gene are SEHNR and FQNEAQ (reference sequence). CDR3: CASKKGWSNTEAFF. The CDR3 DNA follows: TGTGCCAGCAAAAAGGGGTGGTCGAACACTGAAGCTTTCTTT.

The V call is TRBV19, the J call TRBJ2-2; TRBD2 aligns across 10 bases. Germline V gene sequence: CDR1 LNHDA, CDR2 SQIVND (reference sequence). The CDR3 contains 15 residues. The junction had 10 bases not matched to a gene; V was cut back by 6 bases and J by 9 bases. The CDR3 coding sequence is TGTGCCAGTAGACCGACTAGCGGGTCGACGTGGGAGCTGTTTTTT. This translates into CASRPTSGSTWELFF. Filled out from reference TRBV19 and TRBJ2-2, the complete variable domain reads DGGITQSPKYLFRKEGQNVTLSCEQNLNHDAMYWYRQDPGQGLRLIYYSQIVNDFQKGDIAEGYSVSREKKESFPLTVTSAQKNPTAFYLCASRPTSGSTWELFFGEGSRLTVL.

The V and J genes are TRBV5-1 and TRBJ2-5; D may be TRBD1 (6 bases). Trimming shortened V by 0 bases and J by 4 bases, and 7 bases separated the two germline ends. This CDR3 has 13 residues. In germline, CDR1 is SGHRS, CDR2 YFSETQ. The CDR3 nucleotides read TGCGCCAGCAGCTTGGACAGGGCAGAGACCCAGTACTTC. Protein: CASSLDRAETQYF. The whole variable domain, remainder taken from reference TRBV5-1 and TRBJ2-5, is KAGVTQTPRYLIKTRGQQVTLSCSPISGHRSVSWYQQTPGQGLQFLFEYFSETQRNKGNFPGRFSGRQFSNSRSEMNVSTLELGDSALYLCASSLDRAETQYFGPGTRLLVL.

V is TRBV30 and J is TRBJ2-6; TRBD2 matches at 7 bases. With 0 bases clipped from V and 0 bases from J, the junction kept 8 bases outside the gene matches. Germline V gene lookup returns CDR1 GTSNPN and CDR2 SVGIG (reference sequence). The CDR3 totals 18 residues. The DNA for the CDR3 is TGTGCCTGGAGTGTTGGGCTAGCGGTTCCCTCTGGGGCCAACGTCCTGACTTTC. Translated, it gives CAWSVGLAVPSGANVLTF.

CDR3 DNA: TGTGCCAGCAGCTCACGATACAGGGGGCCAAGCACTGAAGCTTTCTTT. Its protein product is CASSSRYRGPSTEAFF. This rearrangement joins TRBV5-4 to TRBJ1-1, with 9 bases matching TRBD1. The CDR3 is made up of 16 amino acids. V dropped 3 bases and J dropped 4; count of bases not matched to a gene: 10. Germline CDR1 reads SGHNT; CDR2 reads YYREEE (reference sequence).

The chain carries TRBV7-9 and TRBJ2-5, with D perhaps matching TRBD1 (5 bases). Looked up from germline, CDR1 is SEHNR and CDR2 is FQNEAQ (reference sequence). This CDR3 comprises 14 residues. With 4 bases removed from V and 4 bases from J, the gap between germline ends came to 13 bases. The CDR3 reads CASSSSGWGETQYF. CDR3 sequence (DNA): TGTGCCAGCAGCTCCTCAGGGTGGGGAGAGACCCAGTACTTC.

The gene calls are TRBV18 and TRBJ2-7, with D maybe TRBD2 (6 bases). The CDR3 runs to 13 residues. From germline, CDR1 is KGHSH and CDR2 LQKENI. V was cut by 6 bases and J by 3 bases, with 12 bases left in between. In nucleotides, the CDR3 is TGTGCCAGCTCCCGCTCCGGGGGCTACGAGCAGTACTTC. It codes for CASSRSGGYEQYF. The full variable domain, its missing parts supplied by reference TRBV18 and TRBJ2-7, is NAGVMQNPRHLVRRRGQEARLRCSPMKGHSHVYWYRQLPEEGLKFMVYLQKENIIDESGMPKERFSAEFPKEGPSILRIQQVVRGDSAAYFCASSRSGGYEQYFGPGTRLTVT.

The CDR3 region has the DNA TGTGCCAGCAGCTTAGCGTGGACTAGCGGGAGGGCGAGAGATGAGCAGTTCTTC. It codes for CASSLAWTSGRARDEQFF. The chain links TRBV7-9 to TRBJ2-1; 15 positions agree with TRBD2. The germline V gene encodes CDR1 SEHNR and CDR2 FQNEAQ (reference sequence). The CDR3 contains 18 residues. The trim removed 0 bases at V and 8 bases at J, leaving 8 bases unmatched.

The J gene is TRBJ1-1, the V gene TRBV4-2; D not certain. V was pared by 4 bases and J by 1 base, with 19 bases between. CDR1 and CDR2 (germline): LGHNA, YNFKEQ. CDR3 length: 17 amino acids. In DNA, the CDR3 is TGTGCCAGCAGCCCCTATCCAAGGGAGGGCCAGAACACTGAAGCTTTCTTT. Its translation is CASSPYPREGQNTEAFF.

The rearrangement links TRBV19 to TRBJ2-7, with 10 bases matching TRBD2. The germline gives CDR1 LNHDA, CDR2 SQIVND (reference sequence). This CDR3 contains 15 residues. The trim removed 4 bases at V and 1 base at J, leaving 4 bases unmatched. The CDR3 here is CASSTGLAVSYEQYF. The CDR3 coding sequence is TGTGCCAGTAGTACCGGACTAGCGGTTTCCTACGAGCAGTACTTC. The entire variable domain, with the rest obtained from reference TRBV19 and TRBJ2-7, is as follows: DGGITQSPKYLFRKEGQNVTLSCEQNLNHDAMYWYRQDPGQGLRLIYYSQIVNDFQKGDIAEGYSVSREKKESFPLTVTSAQKNPTAFYLCASSTGLAVSYEQYFGPGTRLTVT.

The V gene is TRBV30, the J gene TRBJ2-7, with 11 bases matching TRBD2. Losses at the gene ends were 2 bases for V and 7 bases for J; bases not matched to a gene: 16. Germline-derived CDR1 and CDR2 are GTSNPN and SVGIG (reference sequence). The length of the CDR3 is 17 residues. CDR3 sequence (DNA): TGTGCCTGGAGTCCCAACAACGTAGCGGGAGGGTTAAGGGAGCAGTACTTC. Amino acid sequence: CAWSPNNVAGGLREQYF. Full variable domain (rest looked up from reference TRBV30 and TRBJ2-7): SQTIHQWPATLVQPVGSPLSLECTVEGTSNPNLYWYRQAAGRGLQLLFYSVGIGQISSEVPQNLSASRPQDRQFILSSKKLLLSDSGFYLCAWSPNNVAGGLREQYFGPGTRLTVT.

V and J are TRBV6-1 and TRBJ2-2; possible D gene TRBD1, 6 bases. From germline, CDR1 is MNHNS and CDR2 SASEGT. The length of the CDR3 is 14 residues. V was clipped by 6 bases and J by 3 bases, with 11 bases between them. DNA of the CDR3: TGTGCCAGCAGAAGCGGACAGTACACCGGGGAGCTGTTTTTT. Encoded protein: CASRSGQYTGELFF.

V and J are TRBV6-5 and TRBJ1-4; no definite D call. Germline CDR1 MNHEY, CDR2 SVGAGI. V shed 8 bases and J shed 7 bases, with 17 bases lying between them. The CDR3 spans 14 residues. The CDR3 coding sequence is TGTGCCAGCTGCCGAAACGGTTTTGGTGAAAAACTGTTTTTT. Encoded protein: CASCRNGFGEKLFF.

The CDR3 protein is CAWSRREYDSPLHF. In DNA, the CDR3 is TGTGCCTGGAGTAGGAGGGAGTACGATTCACCCCTCCACTTT. The rearrangement uses TRBV30 and TRBJ1-6; D ambiguous. Germline CDR1 is GTSNPN and CDR2 is SVGIG (reference sequence). The CDR3 runs 14 residues. With 2 bases removed from V and 8 bases from J, the gap between germline ends came to 13 bases. Supplemented by reference TRBV30 and TRBJ1-6, the full variable domain reads SQTIHQWPATLVQPVGSPLSLECTVEGTSNPNLYWYRQAAGRGLQLLFYSVGIGQISSEVPQNLSASRPQDRQFILSSKKLLLSDSGFYLCAWSRREYDSPLHFGNGTRLTVT.

This chain links TRBV5-1 with TRBJ2-4, with 12 bases identical to TRBD1. The CDR3 contains 17 residues. In germline, CDR1 is SGHRS, CDR2 YFSETQ. Unmatched junction bases numbered 11, after V lost 2 bases and J lost 8 bases. CDR3 sequence: CASSLPTGQGARDIQYF. The DNA of the CDR3 is TGCGCCAGCAGCTTACCAACGGGACAGGGGGCGCGGGACATTCAGTACTTC.

A few counts support this clone. This sequence joins TRBV4-1 and TRBJ1-4; unclear D gene. With 3 bases removed from V and 7 bases from J, the gap between germline ends came to 3 bases. This CDR3 comprises 11 residues. Germline-derived CDR1 and CDR2 are MGHRA and YSYEKL. The CDR3 region is CASSHLEKLFF. The DNA of the CDR3 is TGCGCCAGCAGCCATCTTGAAAAACTGTTTTTT.

J is TRBJ2-7 and V is TRBV11-1, with 7 bases lining up with TRBD1. This CDR3 has 14 amino acids. V shed 8 bases, J shed 2 bases, and the junction held 9 bases outside the gene matches. Germline CDR1 and CDR2: SGHAT and FQDESV (reference sequence). The CDR3 coding sequence is TGTGCCAGCGGGAAGACAGGGACAACCTACGAGCAGTACTTC. Amino acid sequence: CASGKTGTTYEQYF.

This chain links TRBV10-2 with TRBJ2-7; 11 bases match TRBD1. Per germline, CDR1 WSHSY and CDR2 SAAADI. With 6 bases clipped from V and 6 bases from J, the junction kept 4 bases outside the gene matches. This CDR3 is built from 13 residues. Written as DNA, the CDR3 is TGCGCCAGCAGCCCCGGGACAGGGGGCGAGCAGTACTTC. It translates to CASSPGTGGEQYF.

The rearrangement uses TRBV6-6 and TRBJ1-5; perhaps TRBD1 as D (6 bases). The CDR3 is 14 amino acids. Germline V gene data show CDR1 as MNHNY and CDR2 as SVGAGI (reference sequence). The V and J ends lost 4 bases and 6 bases respectively, with 13 bases between them. CDR3 DNA sequence: TGTGCCAGCAGTTTTACAGGGAAGGGTCAGCCCCAGCATTTT. This encodes CASSFTGKGQPQHF.

V gene TRBV18 combines with J gene TRBJ1-1; 8 bases fit TRBD1. The CDR3 runs to 15 residues. V trimming: 2 bases; J trimming: 7 bases; junction bases outside the gene matches: 9. Looked up from germline, CDR1 is KGHSH and CDR2 is LQKENI. CDR3 sequence (DNA): TGTGCCAGCTCACCAAGGACAGGGCTCGGTGATGAAGCTTTCTTT. Its protein is CASSPRTGLGDEAFF. Together with reference TRBV18 and TRBJ1-1, the CDR3 gives the full variable domain: NAGVMQNPRHLVRRRGQEARLRCSPMKGHSHVYWYRQLPEEGLKFMVYLQKENIIDESGMPKERFSAEFPKEGPSILRIQQVVRGDSAAYFCASSPRTGLGDEAFFGQGTRLTVV.